The entry below gives a single T cell receptor beta chain sequence along with its context. Germline CDR1 and CDR2: LNHNV and YYDKDF (reference sequence). CDR3 length equals 15 residues. V was pared by 8 bases and J by 1 base, with 17 bases between. The study ran its PCR with 60 Vbeta and 13 Jbeta primers. Sequencing was performed with immunoSEQ multiplex PCR; in TCRdb, only in-frame clones are kept and a portion is missing. The sample contains about 120,000 clones, 75% to 90% of which appear only once. The sample is drawn from a study of cytomegalovirus exposure and HLA in healthy donors. Sequencing was done on a sample of PBMCs. The rearrangement joins TRBV15 to TRBJ2-5; possibly TRBD1 for D (6 bases). The origin of this receptor is a man in his thirties or forties in good health and CMV-seronegative. The CDR3 nucleotides read TGTGCCACCTCCATCGACAGGACAGTCCAAGAGACCCAGTACTTC. Protein product: CATSIDRTVQETQYF. Using reference TRBV15 and TRBJ2-5 for the parts outside the CDR3, the full variable domain is DAMVIQNPRYQVTQFGKPVTLSCSQTLNHNVMYWYQQKSSQAPKLLFHYYDKDFNNEADTPDNFQSRRPNTSFCFLDIRSPGLGDTAMYLCATSIDRTVQETQYFGPGTRLLVL.